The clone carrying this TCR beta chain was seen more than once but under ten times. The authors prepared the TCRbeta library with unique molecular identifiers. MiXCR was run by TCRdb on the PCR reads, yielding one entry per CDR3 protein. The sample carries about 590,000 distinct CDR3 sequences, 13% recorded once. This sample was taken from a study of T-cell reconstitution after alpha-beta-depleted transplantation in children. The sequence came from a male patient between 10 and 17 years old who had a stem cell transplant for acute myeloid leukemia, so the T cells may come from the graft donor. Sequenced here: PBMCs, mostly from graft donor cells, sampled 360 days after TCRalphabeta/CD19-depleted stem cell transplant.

CDR3 amino acids: CASSIITGNTGELFF. The CDR3 nucleotides read TGTGCCAGCAGTATCATAACTGGGAACACCGGGGAGCTGTTTTTT. This rearrangement joins TRBV28 to TRBJ2-2; D ambiguous. The CDR3 covers 15 residues. V lost 5 bases, J lost 1 base, and 11 bases lay in between. Germline V gene lookup returns CDR1 MDHEN and CDR2 SYDVKM.